One sample yielded the 7 T cell receptor beta chains listed below, sequenced in a study of T cells in Graves' hyperthyroidism and ophthalmopathy. Amplified TCR beta CDR3 regions derived from RNA transcripts. First-round RT-PCR with HTBI primers amplified the TCR CDR3 region. A single record per CDR3 protein comes from TCRdb applying MiXCR to the multiplex PCR reads. The repertoire holds 360,000 or so distinct CDR3 sequences, with about a fifth as singletons. The source material was blood. These receptor sequences come from a woman younger than 30 with Graves' hyperthyroidism.

The genes are TRBV7-2 and TRBJ2-5, with D perhaps given as TRBD1 or TRBD2 (7 bases each). Per germline, CDR1 SGHTA and CDR2 FQGNSA. V was shortened by 3 bases and J by 5 bases, with 16 bases between the two germline ends. CDR3 size: 15 residues. The CDR3 sequence is CASSFPGGGAETQYF. CDR3 nucleotides: TGTGCCAGCAGCTTTCCAGGGGGGGGCGCGGAGACCCAGTACTTC.

This clonotype appeared many times. The chain joins TRBV20-1 to TRBJ1-1; TRBD1 might be the D (5 bases). The CDR3 covers 16 residues. With 0 bases removed from V and 1 base from J, the gap between germline ends came to 15 bases. Per germline, CDR1 DFQATT and CDR2 SNEGSKA (reference sequence). The CDR3: CSARDPLRVTNTEAFF. CDR3 in DNA: TGCAGTGCTAGAGATCCCCTCAGGGTTACGAACACTGAAGCTTTCTTT.

This clonotype was recorded at least ten times. The chain uses TRBV6-1 and TRBJ1-2, with D unclear. CDR1 is MNHNS, CDR2 SASEGT, per germline. The CDR3 has 14 amino acids. V lost 4 bases and J lost 5, with 14 bases in between. DNA of the CDR3: TGTGCCAGCAGTGCAAGAGAGGGAGGTTATGGCTACACCTTC. Protein product: CASSAREGGYGYTF.

The chain uses TRBV5-6 and TRBJ2-1; 14 nucleotides line up with TRBD2. With 4 bases clipped from V and 9 bases from J, the junction kept 6 bases outside the gene matches. The CDR3 has 15 residues. CDR1 is SGHDT and CDR2 is YYEEEE in the germline V gene. The chain's CDR3 is CASSQGLAGAGEQFF. DNA of the CDR3: TGTGCCAGCAGCCAGGGACTAGCGGGGGCGGGTGAGCAGTTCTTC. The whole variable domain, filled in from reference TRBV5-6 and TRBJ2-1, reads DAGVTQSPTHLIKTRGQQVTLRCSPKSGHDTVSWYQQALGQGPQFIFQYYEEEERQRGNFPDRFSGHQFPNYSSELNVNALLLGDSALYLCASSQGLAGAGEQFFGPGTRLTVL.

This clonotype was seen many times. V is TRBV24-1 and J is TRBJ2-5; maybe TRBD1 (6 bases). Between the trimmed V and J ends, which lost 3 bases and 5 bases, there was a span of 21 bases. Germline assignment: CDR1 KGHDR and CDR2 SFDVKD. CDR3 length: 17 amino acids. The chain's CDR3 is CATSDKEDGTPGETQYF. The CDR3 bases are TGTGCCACCAGTGATAAGGAAGACGGGACACCGGGGGAGACCCAGTACTTC.

Comments on this clonotype: A much more abundant neighbour one base away suggests this may be a read error. This chain links TRBV9 with TRBJ2-5; 10 bases line up with TRBD2. Germline values: CDR1 SGDLS, CDR2 YYNGEE. The CDR3 covers 15 residues. The chain's CDR3 is CASSVFPSGGETKYF. The CDR3 nucleotides read TGTGCCAGCAGCGTATTTCCTAGCGGGGGAGAGACCAAGTACTTC.

This clonotype came up many times. The chain links TRBV12-3 or TRBV12-4 to TRBJ2-5; D remains unclear. Deletions cut 6 bases from V and 0 bases from J, with 11 bases between. The CDR3 length is 14 residues. CDR3 nucleotide sequence: TGTGCCAGCAGCCGCAGCCGGGACCAAGAGACCCAGTACTTC. Encoded protein: CASSRSRDQETQYF.